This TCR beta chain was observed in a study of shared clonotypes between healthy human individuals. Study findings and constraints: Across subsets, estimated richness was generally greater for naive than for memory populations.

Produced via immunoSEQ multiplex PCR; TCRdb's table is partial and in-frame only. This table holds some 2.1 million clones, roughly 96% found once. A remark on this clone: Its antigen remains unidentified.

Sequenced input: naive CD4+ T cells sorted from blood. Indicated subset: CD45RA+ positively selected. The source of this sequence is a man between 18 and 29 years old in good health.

The CDR3 sequence is CASSFQEQGAYSPLHF. The DNA of the CDR3 is TGCGCCAGCAGCTTTCAGGAGCAGGGGGCGTACTCACCCCTCCACTTT. The rearrangement uses TRBV5-1 and TRBJ1-6; the match to TRBD1 covers 8 bases. Germline CDR1 and CDR2: SGHRS and YFSETQ. The CDR3 is 16 amino acids. The junction had 11 bases not matched to a gene; V was cut back by 2 bases and J by 10 bases.